The 28 T cell receptor beta chains presented below share a single source sample, sequenced in a study of response to subunit inactivated influenza vaccine. TCRdb re-called the RT-PCR reads with MiXCR, one entry per CDR3 protein. The data contain more than 450,000 distinct CDR3 sequences, approximately 12% of them singletons. The sequenced sample was PBMCs from blood, obtained on the day of vaccination. The receptor source for this set is a middle-aged man who received an inactivated influenza vaccine.

The gene calls are TRBV20-1 and TRBJ1-2; D ambiguous. The CDR3 is 12 residues long. In germline, CDR1 is DFQATT, CDR2 SNEGSKA (reference sequence). V was trimmed by 6 bases and J by 2 bases, leaving 10 bases between them. CDR3 sequence: CSAHGRNYGYTF. CDR3 DNA: TGCAGTGCGCATGGACGGAACTATGGCTACACCTTC.

This clonotype has a handful of counts. This chain links TRBV4-3 with TRBJ1-1; D might be TRBD1 (6 bases). The V gene lost 3 bases and the J gene lost 1 base, with 12 bases spanning the gap. The CDR3 has 15 residues. Germline CDR1 LGHNA, CDR2 YSLEER. CDR3 protein: CASSHGQWTNTEAFF. DNA for the CDR3: TGCGCCAGCAGCCATGGACAGTGGACGAACACTGAAGCTTTCTTT.

The chain links TRBV20-1 to TRBJ2-7; D not resolved. The germline gives CDR1 DFQATT, CDR2 SNEGSKA (reference sequence). There are 15 residues in the CDR3. V was pared by 3 bases and J by 6 bases, with 21 bases between. CDR3 residues: CSASRSRGNLGEQYF. The CDR3 DNA follows: TGCAGTGCTAGCCGTAGCCGAGGAAATTTGGGCGAGCAGTACTTC.

The rearrangement uses TRBV29-1 and TRBJ1-2, with no clear D. CDR3 length: 13 residues. The germline CDR1 and CDR2 sequences are SQVTM and ANQGSEA. V lost 5 bases, J lost 3 bases, and 13 bases lay in between. The CDR3 sequence: CSVQRWSDYGYTF. For the CDR3, the DNA is TGCAGCGTTCAAAGGTGGTCAGACTATGGCTACACCTTC.

This chain uses TRBV4-2 with TRBJ2-7; 10 bases are shared with TRBD2. The CDR3 is made up of 16 amino acids. The V gene's germline CDR1 is LGHNA and CDR2 YNFKEQ. V lost 4 bases to trimming and J lost 2 bases; unmatched junction nucleotides: 8. The CDR3: CASSPLLAGAPYEQYF. In nucleotides, the CDR3 is TGTGCCAGCAGCCCCCTCCTAGCGGGAGCCCCCTACGAGCAGTACTTC.

V and J are TRBV5-6 and TRBJ1-1, with D possibly being TRBD1 (5 bases). The CDR3 consists of 14 residues. From germline, CDR1 is SGHDT and CDR2 YYEEEE. Trimming cost V 4 bases and J 5 bases, with 15 bases left between them. CDR3 protein: CASSLVGLRTEAFF. CDR3 nucleotide sequence: TGTGCCAGCAGCCTGGTGGGGCTGAGAACTGAAGCTTTCTTT. The complete variable domain, with remaining parts taken from reference TRBV5-6 and TRBJ1-1, reads DAGVTQSPTHLIKTRGQQVTLRCSPKSGHDTVSWYQQALGQGPQFIFQYYEEEERQRGNFPDRFSGHQFPNYSSELNVNALLLGDSALYLCASSLVGLRTEAFFGQGTRLTVV.

The rearrangement joins TRBV9 to TRBJ2-7, with 8 bases lining up with TRBD1. After removal of 0 bases from V and 3 bases from J, the junction contained 8 bases not matched to a gene. The CDR3 extends over 16 amino acids. CDR1 is SGDLS, CDR2 YYNGEE, per germline. This CDR3 reads CASSVAKAGGIYEQYF. The DNA of the CDR3 is TGTGCCAGCAGCGTAGCTAAGGCAGGGGGCATCTACGAGCAGTACTTC.

This clonotype has a handful of counts. CDR3 region: CASSQDPQLGEQYF. The CDR3 nucleotides read TGCGCCAGCAGCCAAGATCCACAGTTGGGCGAGCAGTACTTC. V is TRBV4-3 and J is TRBJ2-7; D not resolved. Per germline, CDR1 LGHNA and CDR2 YSLEER. The V and J ends lost 0 bases and 6 bases respectively, with 12 bases between them. This CDR3 is built from 14 residues.

In this sample, this clonotype turned up a few times. This chain connects TRBV12-3 or TRBV12-4 to TRBJ2-5, with 12 bases fitting TRBD1. CDR3 length equals 16 residues. J lost 5 bases, V lost 6 bases, and 10 bases had no gene match. The CDR3 DNA reads TGTGCCAGCAGACCCTGGGACAGGGGGCTTGCTGAGACCCAGTACTTC. This encodes CASRPWDRGLAETQYF.

This clonotype has a handful of counts. The V and J genes are TRBV4-3 and TRBJ2-1; D may be TRBD2 (7 bases). Germline CDR1 reads LGHNA; CDR2 reads YSLEER. The CDR3 is made up of 17 amino acids. The V end was cut by 0 bases, the J end by 0 bases, with 12 bases between. The CDR3 spells CASSQEGGRSSYNEQFF. The CDR3 region has the DNA TGCGCCAGCAGCCAAGAGGGGGGGCGCTCCTCCTACAATGAGCAGTTCTTC.

This clonotype was observed at least ten times. A junction boundary mismatches the germline segment, possibly from a read error. V usage is TRBV7-9 and J usage is TRBJ2-6; D is undetermined. CDR3 size: 14 residues. Germline loops: CDR1 SEHNR, CDR2 FQNEAQ (reference sequence). CDR3 DNA: TGTGCCAGCAGTTTAGCATCTGGGGCCAACGTCCTGACTTTC. This codes for CASSLASGANVLTF.

J is TRBJ2-2 and V is TRBV12-3 or TRBV12-4, with D perhaps matching TRBD2 (7 bases). Trimming shortened V by 3 bases and J by 4 bases, and 15 bases separated the two germline ends. The CDR3 has 16 residues. The CDR3 loop is CASSFPSGGPTGELFF. The CDR3 nucleotides are TGTGCCAGCAGTTTTCCATCCGGGGGGCCCACCGGGGAGCTGTTTTTT.

This clonotype was recorded many times. The V gene is TRBV7-8, the J gene TRBJ2-1; 10 bases match TRBD2. Germline V gene lookup returns CDR1 SGHVS and CDR2 FQNEAQ. The CDR3 spans 14 residues. The trim removed 0 bases at V and 7 bases at J, leaving 0 bases unmatched. The chain's CDR3 is CASSLALAGNEQFF. CDR3 in DNA: TGTGCCAGCAGCTTAGCACTAGCGGGAAATGAGCAGTTCTTC.

The CDR3 nucleotides read TGTGCCAGCAGTTTATACGGGACAGCTGTCACTGAAGCTTTCTTT. It translates to CASSLYGTAVTEAFF. The chain recombines TRBV27 with TRBJ1-1; TRBD1 agrees at 7 bases. With 1 base clipped from V and 4 bases from J, the junction kept 6 bases outside the gene matches. This CDR3 region has 15 residues. CDR1 and CDR2 from the germline V gene are MNHEY and SMNVEV (reference sequence).

CDR3 region: CASSQDPRVGYEQYF. CDR3 bases: TGCGCCAGCAGCCAAGATCCACGGGTCGGGTACGAGCAGTACTTC. The rearrangement links TRBV4-3 to TRBJ2-7, with D unclear. The V gene's germline CDR1 is LGHNA and CDR2 YSLEER. Trimming removed 0 bases from V and 4 bases from J, with 13 bases in between. This CDR3 region has 15 residues.

The chain recombines TRBV6-2 or TRBV6-3 with TRBJ1-5; a weak D match, TRBD1 (5 bases). CDR1 is MNHEY, CDR2 SVGEGT, per germline. V was trimmed by 2 bases and J by 2 bases, leaving 10 bases between them. This CDR3 has 15 residues. For the CDR3, the DNA is TGTGCCAGCAGTTACATGGACACCGGCAATCAGCCCCAGCATTTT. Translation: CASSYMDTGNQPQHF.

This clonotype has at least ten counts. V usage is TRBV18 and J usage is TRBJ2-7; D is undetermined. The CDR3 is 12 amino acids. The germline gives CDR1 KGHSH, CDR2 LQKENI. V was cut by 3 bases and J by 5 bases, with 8 bases left in between. The CDR3 spells CASSPFGDEQYF. The CDR3 coding sequence is TGTGCCAGCTCACCCTTTGGGGACGAGCAGTACTTC.

This clonotype has a count of ten or more. This chain uses TRBV5-5 with TRBJ1-4, with unresolved D. Trimming left V 0 bases short and J 5 bases short, with 5 bases between. CDR1 is SGHKS and CDR2 is YYEKEE in the germline V gene (reference sequence). The CDR3 covers 13 residues. CDR3 nucleotide sequence: TGTGCCAGCAGCTTGGCCGTGAATGAAAAACTGTTTTTT. This sequence encodes CASSLAVNEKLFF.

The table lists this clonotype with many counts. The chain is built from TRBV7-2 and TRBJ2-5, with 7 bases lining up with TRBD1. V lost 4 bases to trimming and J lost 2 bases; unmatched junction nucleotides: 1. The CDR3 sequence is 13 residues long. Germline V gene data show CDR1 as SGHTA and CDR2 as FQGNSA. CDR3 nucleotide sequence: TGTGCCAGCAGCTGGGACAGACAAGAGACCCAGTACTTC. The encoded protein is CASSWDRQETQYF. The full variable domain, completed using reference TRBV7-2 and TRBJ2-5, is GAGVSQSPSNKVTEKGKDVELRCDPISGHTALYWYRQSLGQGLEFLIYFQGNSAPDKSGLPSDRFSAERTGGSVSTLTIQRTQQEDSAVYLCASSWDRQETQYFGPGTRLLVL.

This clonotype was found a few times. This chain joins TRBV7-2 and TRBJ2-1; D gene ambiguous. From germline, CDR1 is SGHTA and CDR2 FQGNSA. This CDR3 is 14 amino acids long. Deletions cut 5 bases from V and 8 bases from J, with 16 bases between. CDR3 in DNA: TGTGCCAGCAGCCCTAATTTGCAAGCCCATGAGCAGTTCTTC. As protein: CASSPNLQAHEQFF.

In this sample, this clonotype turned up a few times. The chain combines TRBV29-1 with TRBJ2-5; D gene unclear. Germline V gene data show CDR1 as SQVTM and CDR2 as ANQGSEA. The V end was cut by 0 bases, the J end by 0 bases, with 8 bases between. The CDR3 runs 14 residues. CDR3 sequence (DNA): TGCAGCGTTGAAGATAATGGGTACCAAGAGACCCAGTACTTC. It yields the protein CSVEDNGYQETQYF.

This clonotype was detected ten times or more. The CDR3 DNA follows: TGTGCCAGCAGTCTAGCGGGGGACCAAGAGACCCAGTACTTC. Amino acids: CASSLAGDQETQYF. This chain uses TRBV7-2 with TRBJ2-5; 10 bases align to TRBD2. The CDR3 covers 14 residues. J lost 0 bases, V lost 6 bases, and 1 base had no gene match. Germline values: CDR1 SGHTA, CDR2 FQGNSA.

V usage is TRBV5-1 and J usage is TRBJ2-7, with TRBD2 matching over 16 bases. Germline CDR1 reads SGHRS; CDR2 reads YFSETQ. The CDR3 is made up of 17 amino acids. J gave up 5 bases and V 4 bases, and 9 bases lay outside the gene matches. CDR3 protein: CASSGGLAGGPWHEQYF. DNA for the CDR3: TGCGCCAGCAGCGGGGGACTAGCGGGAGGGCCATGGCACGAGCAGTACTTC. Together with reference TRBV5-1 and TRBJ2-7, the CDR3 gives the full variable domain: KAGVTQTPRYLIKTRGQQVTLSCSPISGHRSVSWYQQTPGQGLQFLFEYFSETQRNKGNFPGRFSGRQFSNSRSEMNVSTLELGDSALYLCASSGGLAGGPWHEQYFGPGTRLTVT.

This clonotype was detected a few times. The chain combines TRBV6-2 or TRBV6-3 with TRBJ2-5; D is possibly TRBD2 (5 bases). Germline CDR1 and CDR2: MNHEY and SVGEGT. CDR3 length: 14 residues. V shed 4 bases and J shed 1 base, with 10 bases lying between them. This CDR3 is CASSFDGLQETQYF. Here the CDR3 DNA reads TGTGCCAGCAGTTTTGACGGACTCCAAGAGACCCAGTACTTC.

The table lists this clonotype with a few counts. V usage is TRBV7-2 and J usage is TRBJ2-3; TRBD2 agrees at 10 bases. Unmatched junction bases numbered 8, after V lost 3 bases and J lost 2 bases. The germline CDR1 and CDR2 sequences are SGHTA and FQGNSA. The CDR3 is made up of 17 amino acids. The CDR3 sequence is CASSFTSSGGFTDTQYF. The CDR3 nucleotides are TGTGCCAGCAGCTTCACTTCTAGCGGGGGCTTCACAGATACGCAGTATTTT.

There are many counts of this clonotype. The chain combines TRBV12-3 or TRBV12-4 with TRBJ2-5; D perhaps matches TRBD2 (6 bases). The CDR3 has 14 residues. V was trimmed by 1 base and J by 5 bases, leaving 11 bases between them. CDR3 amino acids: CASSLGLARETQYF. The CDR3 bases are TGTGCCAGCAGTTTAGGTCTAGCGCGGGAGACCCAGTACTTC.

The gene calls are TRBV10-3 and TRBJ2-7; tentatively, D is TRBD2 (5 bases). V dropped 5 bases and J dropped 3 bases, with 11 bases sitting between them. This CDR3 has 13 residues. From germline, CDR1 is ENHRY and CDR2 SYGVKD. The CDR3 coding sequence is TGTGCCATCAGTAACGGGGTAGGCTACGAGCAGTACTTC. Protein: CAISNGVGYEQYF.

This chain joins TRBV4-3 and TRBJ2-3, with a possible D match to TRBD2 (6 bases). The CDR3 sequence is 14 residues long. Germline CDR1 and CDR2: LGHNA and YSLEER. Trimming removed 4 bases from V and 8 bases from J, with 16 bases in between. CDR3 nucleotides: TGCGCCAGCAGCCCGGACTACGGGGGTACTACGCAGTATTTT. Amino acid sequence: CASSPDYGGTTQYF.